A single sample is the source of the 28 T cell receptor beta chains below, sequenced in a study of radiation and T cells in renal cell carcinoma (dated by TCRdb to the early 2020s). Library creation used the immunoSEQ multiplex PCR assay. In TCRdb, the immuneACCESS table is reduced to in-frame sequences with V and J assigned. These tables do not hold every clone; where another copy was compared, an unresolved V gene accounts for under half, and the others remain unexplained. This sample is represented by some 50,000 clones; 83% of them were singletons. The top ten clonotypes cover under 35% of the sample. The meaning of the sample's time point label: baseline pretreatment blood. The sample's treatment or condition, from its label and the paper: 15 Gy SBRT to primary tumor, nephrectomy 4 weeks later. The sequenced sample was blood, obtained from a patient whose treatment included radiotherapy and nephrectomy. The origin of the receptors is a woman in her seventies with renal cell carcinoma.

The CDR3 DNA reads as TGTGCCAGTAGGTTCAGTCGGGGTAGCAATCAGCCCCAGCATTTT. It specifies CASRFSRGSNQPQHF. The chain couples TRBV19 to TRBJ1-5; unclear D gene. CDR1 is LNHDA and CDR2 is SQIVND in the germline V gene (reference sequence). The CDR3 is made up of 15 amino acids. V was cut by 6 bases and J by 0 bases, with 12 bases left in between.

The V call is TRBV4-1, the J call TRBJ2-7, with TRBD1 matching 9 bases. The CDR3 is 15 amino acids. The germline gives CDR1 MGHRA, CDR2 YSYEKL. After removal of 1 base from V and 3 bases from J, the junction contained 4 bases not matched to a gene. The chain's CDR3 is CASSQGGTGNYEQYF. CDR3 DNA sequence: TGCGCCAGCAGCCAAGGCGGGACAGGGAACTACGAGCAGTACTTC.

The CDR3: CASSLGTGKGETQYF. CDR3 bases: TGTGCCAGCAGCTTGGGCACAGGGAAGGGGGAGACCCAGTACTTC. The chain is built from TRBV5-5 and TRBJ2-5; TRBD1 is a possible D gene (6 bases). CDR1 is SGHKS, CDR2 YYEKEE, per germline (reference sequence). Trimming stripped 0 bases from V and 5 bases from J, with 14 bases between. The CDR3 loop spans 15 amino acids.

The J gene is TRBJ1-1, the V gene TRBV6-1; D is ambiguous. Germline CDR1 reads MNHNS; CDR2 reads SASEGT. V lost 5 bases, J lost 7 bases, and 11 bases lay in between. The length of the CDR3 is 12 residues. Here the CDR3 reads CASSPPRLEAFF. CDR3 DNA: TGTGCCAGCAGTCCCCCGAGGCTTGAAGCTTTCTTT.

The J gene is TRBJ1-3, the V gene TRBV19; no firm D call. V lost 4 bases to trimming and J lost 0 bases, with 10 bases between them. Germline loops: CDR1 LNHDA, CDR2 SQIVND (reference sequence). The CDR3 length is 15 residues. CDR3 sequence (DNA): TGTGCCAGTAGTAGTTTGGGGAGCTCTGGAAACACCATATATTTT. Translation gives CASSSLGSSGNTIYF.

The rearrangement joins TRBV7-9 to TRBJ2-3; tentatively, D is TRBD1 (5 bases). The CDR3 is 12 amino acids. Trimming shortened V by 3 bases and J by 13 bases, and 14 bases separated the two germline ends. Germline V gene sequence: CDR1 SEHNR, CDR2 FQNEAQ (reference sequence). The DNA for the CDR3 is TGTGCCAGCAGCTTTGTTCTACAACAGGAGTATTTT. Its protein is CASSFVLQQEYF.

This clone was seen more than once but under ten times. V usage is TRBV30 and J usage is TRBJ2-3; D tentatively reads TRBD1 or TRBD2 (6 bases each). The germline V gene has CDR1 GTSNPN and CDR2 SVGIG (reference sequence). CDR3 length equals 13 residues. The V end was cut by 4 bases, the J end by 7 bases, with 15 bases between. In nucleotides, the CDR3 is TGTGCCTGGACCGAGGGGGGTCCGTATACGCAGTATTTT. Its translation is CAWTEGGPYTQYF. Complete variable domain (other parts from reference TRBV30 and TRBJ2-3): SQTIHQWPATLVQPVGSPLSLECTVEGTSNPNLYWYRQAAGRGLQLLFYSVGIGQISSEVPQNLSASRPQDRQFILSSKKLLLSDSGFYLCAWTEGGPYTQYFGPGTRLTVL.

V is TRBV2 and J is TRBJ2-7; TRBD2 aligns across 13 bases. CDR1 is SNHLY and CDR2 is FYNNEI in the germline V gene. CDR3 size: 16 residues. Trimming removed 4 bases from V and 1 base from J; junction bases left unmatched: 4. The CDR3 bases are TGTGCCAGCAGTGTACGGACTAGCGGGGGTTCCTACGAGCAGTACTTC. Protein: CASSVRTSGGSYEQYF. Full variable domain (rest looked up from reference TRBV2 and TRBJ2-7): EPEVTQTPSHQVTQMGQEVILRCVPISNHLYFYWYRQILGQKVEFLVSFYNNEISEKSEIFDDQFSVERPDGSNFTLKIRSTKLEDSAMYFCASSVRTSGGSYEQYFGPGTRLTVT.

The rearrangement links TRBV14 to TRBJ1-1, with 8 bases lining up with TRBD1. The CDR3 runs 16 residues. V lost 3 bases and J lost 3; bases outside the gene matches: 9. The V gene's germline CDR1 is SGHDN and CDR2 FVKESK. The CDR3 here is CASSQGAGGLDTEAFF. DNA for the CDR3: TGTGCCAGCAGCCAGGGGGCAGGGGGCCTGGACACTGAAGCTTTCTTT.

V usage is TRBV6-6 and J usage is TRBJ2-7, with D possibly matching TRBD1 (5 bases). V shed 8 bases and J shed 7 bases, with 18 bases lying between them. The CDR3 loop spans 13 amino acids. Germline-derived CDR1 and CDR2 are MNHNY and SVGAGI (reference sequence). DNA for the CDR3: TGTGCCAGCCGCCCGTATTTGGGGCTTGAGCAGTACTTC. It yields the protein CASRPYLGLEQYF.

This clone was detected once. The chain recombines TRBV13 with TRBJ2-2; weak D call: TRBD2 (5 bases). V was trimmed by 5 bases and J by 6 bases, leaving 19 bases between them. The CDR3 is 16 residues long. Looked up from germline, CDR1 is PRHDT and CDR2 is FYEKMQ (reference sequence). This chain's CDR3 is CASSPRWRVSAGELFF. In nucleotides, the CDR3 is TGTGCCAGCAGCCCTCGGTGGCGGGTTTCTGCCGGGGAGCTGTTTTTT.

The rearrangement uses TRBV6-5 and TRBJ2-7; 11 bases align to TRBD1. V lost 2 bases to trimming and J lost 6 bases; unmatched junction nucleotides: 9. From germline, CDR1 is MNHEY and CDR2 SVGAGI. This CDR3 is 16 amino acids long. DNA of the CDR3: TGTGCCAGCAGTTACCACCAGCCGGACAGGGGGCTCGAGCAGTACTTC. It translates to CASSYHQPDRGLEQYF.

The chain links TRBV4-3 to TRBJ1-1, with a tentative D call TRBD1 (5 bases). V gave up 0 bases and J gave up 4 bases, with 12 bases separating them. CDR3 size: 15 residues. Germline-derived CDR1 and CDR2 are LGHNA and YSLEER. CDR3 in DNA: TGCGCCAGCAGCCAAGATTGGGGGGGGAGCACTGAAGCTTTCTTT. It codes for CASSQDWGGSTEAFF.

The chain carries TRBV2 and TRBJ2-4; 7 nucleotides align to TRBD1. CDR3 length equals 17 residues. The V segment lost 2 bases and the J segment 4 bases; nucleotides outside the gene matches: 11. Germline assignment: CDR1 SNHLY and CDR2 FYNNEI. CDR3 region: CASSESGQYSPKNIQYF. As DNA, the CDR3 is TGTGCCAGCAGTGAATCGGGACAGTATAGTCCTAAAAACATTCAGTACTTC.

The chain couples TRBV27 to TRBJ1-1; tentative D call: TRBD1 (6 bases). The CDR3 runs 14 residues. Per germline, CDR1 MNHEY and CDR2 SMNVEV (reference sequence). With 5 bases removed from V and 4 bases from J, the gap between germline ends came to 14 bases. The DNA for the CDR3 is TGTGCCAGCAGTCTTACAGGGTTAGGCACTGAAGCTTTCTTT. Its protein is CASSLTGLGTEAFF.

This rearrangement joins TRBV20-1 to TRBJ2-3; D remains ambiguous. Deletions cut 5 bases from V and 6 bases from J, with 6 bases between. The CDR3 sequence is 10 residues long. Germline V gene data show CDR1 as DFQATT and CDR2 as SNEGSKA (reference sequence). CDR3 coding DNA: TGCAGTGCTGATGCGGATACGCAGTATTTT. This gives the protein CSADADTQYF.

There are a few counts of this clone. J is TRBJ1-2 and V is TRBV28; a weak D match, TRBD1 (5 bases). V was shortened by 3 bases and J by 6 bases, with 8 bases between the two germline ends. Germline V gives CDR1 MDHEN, CDR2 SYDVKM. The CDR3 runs 12 residues. The CDR3 region is CASSFKGHGYTF. Here the CDR3 DNA reads TGTGCCAGCAGTTTTAAGGGGCATGGCTACACCTTC.

This rearrangement joins TRBV6-1 to TRBJ1-1; D is possibly TRBD1 (5 bases). The CDR3 totals 14 residues. CDR1 is MNHNS and CDR2 is SASEGT in the germline V gene. Trimming stripped 9 bases from V and 4 bases from J, with 18 bases between. The CDR3 region has the DNA TGTGCCAGTCTCGCGACCGGGGGGGTCACTGAAGCTTTCTTT. The encoded protein is CASLATGGVTEAFF.

A few counts support this clone. V usage is TRBV29-1 and J usage is TRBJ2-5; D unclear. The CDR3 totals 10 residues. Trimming took off 6 bases at V and 4 bases at J, with 6 bases between the two ends. Germline values: CDR1 SQVTM, CDR2 ANQGSEA. CDR3 nucleotide sequence: TGCAGCGTGGCACTAGAGACCCAGTACTTC. This codes for CSVALETQYF.

The V gene is TRBV19, the J gene TRBJ2-2; 9 nucleotides align to TRBD1. Unmatched junction bases numbered 7, after V lost 2 bases and J lost 6 bases. CDR3 size: 16 residues. Germline CDR1 LNHDA, CDR2 SQIVND (reference sequence). CDR3 sequence reads: CASSITGQGCSGELFF. The CDR3, as DNA: TGTGCCAGTAGTATAACCGGACAGGGGTGCTCCGGGGAGCTGTTTTTT. Filled out from reference TRBV19 and TRBJ2-2, the complete variable domain reads DGGITQSPKYLFRKEGQNVTLSCEQNLNHDAMYWYRQDPGQGLRLIYYSQIVNDFQKGDIAEGYSVSREKKESFPLTVTSAQKNPTAFYLCASSITGQGCSGELFFGEGSRLTVL.

This rearrangement joins TRBV5-6 to TRBJ2-5, with D possibly being TRBD2 (6 bases). Per the germline V gene, CDR1 is SGHDT and CDR2 is YYEEEE. Trimming removed 4 bases from V and 1 base from J, with 17 bases in between. This CDR3 spans 16 amino acids. The DNA of the CDR3 is TGTGCCAGCAGCCGCCCGGCGACTAGTCCCCAAGAGACCCAGTACTTC. This translates into CASSRPATSPQETQYF.

The chain combines TRBV21-1 with TRBJ2-3; the table's D call, TRBD1, was not checked against the DNA. TRBV21-1 is a pseudogene segment. The CDR3 consists of 16 residues. The CDR3 spells CASSKVQGHTRDTQYF. DNA for the CDR3: TGTGCCAGCAGCAAGGTGCAGGGTCACACACGAGATACGCAGTATTTT.

The chain combines TRBV2 with TRBJ2-6, with unresolved D. Per the germline V gene, CDR1 is SNHLY and CDR2 is FYNNEI. Trimming took 6 bases from V and 0 from J, leaving 9 bases between them. The CDR3 runs 15 residues. The CDR3 sequence: CASRPHRSGANVLTF. The CDR3 nucleotides are TGTGCCAGCAGACCACACCGCTCTGGGGCCAACGTCCTGACTTTC.

This chain joins TRBV6-5 and TRBJ2-7, with 11 positions matching TRBD2. The junction had 1 base not matched to a gene; V was cut back by 0 bases and J by 0 bases. CDR3 length: 16 residues. Germline V gives CDR1 MNHEY, CDR2 SVGAGI. Here the CDR3 DNA reads TGTGCCAGCAGTTACTCCACTAGCGGGAGCTCCTACGAGCAGTACTTC. Residues: CASSYSTSGSSYEQYF.

This clone was seen only once. The chain carries TRBV10-3 and TRBJ1-1, with 7 bases aligning to TRBD1. J gave up 0 bases and V 8 bases, and 9 bases lay outside the gene matches. This CDR3 region has 15 residues. Germline V gene sequence: CDR1 ENHRY, CDR2 SYGVKD. In DNA, the CDR3 is TGTGCCATCCGCGAGGACAGGACCATGAACACTGAAGCTTTCTTT. The encoded protein is CAIREDRTMNTEAFF.

This clone came up once. This chain joins TRBV5-4 and TRBJ1-3; 7 bases are shared with TRBD1. CDR1 is SGHNT and CDR2 is YYREEE in the germline V gene (reference sequence). The V gene end was trimmed by 4 bases and the J gene end by 0 bases; junction bases not matched to a gene: 4. The CDR3 totals 15 residues. CDR3 amino acids: CASSPGTASGNTIYF. CDR3 coding DNA: TGTGCCAGCAGCCCAGGGACAGCCTCTGGAAACACCATATATTTT.

This chain links TRBV19 with TRBJ1-3, with D hard to call. Trimming removed 6 bases from V and 3 bases from J, with 6 bases in between. CDR1 and CDR2 from the germline V gene are LNHDA and SQIVND (reference sequence). The CDR3 has 12 residues. CDR3 DNA sequence: TGTGCCAGTAGGATCGATGGAAACACCATATATTTT. Protein product: CASRIDGNTIYF.

V is TRBV5-1 and J is TRBJ2-7; D possibly corresponds to TRBD2 (7 bases). Trimming left V 0 bases short and J 6 bases short, with 13 bases between. The CDR3 runs to 14 residues. The V gene's germline CDR1 is SGHRS and CDR2 YFSETQ. CDR3 residues: CASSLVPGEGEQYF. In nucleotides, the CDR3 is TGCGCCAGCAGCTTGGTCCCAGGGGAGGGCGAGCAGTACTTC.